The rows below give T cell receptor beta chains drawn from one sample of a study of tumor-infiltrating lymphocytes in primary liver carcinoma. TCRdb redid the calling of the multiplex PCR reads with MiXCR, one entry per CDR3 protein. Of hundreds of thousands of distinct CDR3 sequences in the sample, 50% to 75% are singletons; the top ten hold around 15%. Sequencing was performed on peripheral blood. Source of these receptors: a woman in her thirties with primary liver carcinoma and hepatitis B virus infection. The conserved cysteine and the conserved F or W are not part of the CDR3 here.

v_call	j_call	cdr3_aa
TRBV5-6	TRBJ1-1	ASSVGTGHTEAY
TRBV11-2	TRBJ1-1	ASSLDKWGEPHGTEAF
TRBV4-3	TRBJ2-1	ASSQEGAGFNEQF
TRBV12-3/TRBV12-4	TRBJ1-5	VSSQGTRLGPQH
TRBV11-3	TRBJ2-3	VSSLSLSRRDTDTHY
TRBV7-9	TRBJ2-2	ASSPGQRSTGELF
TRBV28	TRBJ2-1	ASRTSGRNEQF
TRBV29-1	TRBJ2-3	GVAGRDLSGTDTQY
TRBV6-5	TRBJ2-1	ASIKGFPGPLGYNEQF
TRBV7-8	TRBJ1-4	ASSLGAAGANEKLF
TRBV28	TRBJ2-1	ANSSGLLSLGGWNEQF
TRBV11-2	TRBJ1-1	TSSLGESTEAL
TRBV12-3/TRBV12-4	TRBJ2-3	ASSLPRGDTQY
TRBV6-1	TRBJ1-3	ASSGVIGQSGNTIY
TRBV6-1	TRBJ2-3	ASSERGDSPDRRVTQY
TRBV6-4	TRBJ1-1	ASSDPLGQGVDTEAF
TRBV6-5	TRBJ1-1	ASSGPDRGFPEAF
TRBV11-2	TRBJ2-3	ASSWNSMWDTDTHY
TRBV6-6	TRBJ1-3	ASSYSRNSGNIIY
TRBV11-3	TRBJ2-3	ASSLNRVDTQY
TRBV11-2	TRBJ2-2	ASSPRQAVDTGELF
TRBV19	TRBJ1-1	ASSRVNTEAF
TRBV28	TRBJ2-1	ASSLIMANRYEQS
TRBV5-4	TRBJ2-1	ASSSRLAAHFEQF
TRBV12-3/TRBV12-4	TRBJ2-7	ASSFRGGGVEQY
TRBV6-2/TRBV6-3	TRBJ2-1	ASSSSSTEQF
TRBV5-5	TRBJ2-7	ASAYGEREYEQY